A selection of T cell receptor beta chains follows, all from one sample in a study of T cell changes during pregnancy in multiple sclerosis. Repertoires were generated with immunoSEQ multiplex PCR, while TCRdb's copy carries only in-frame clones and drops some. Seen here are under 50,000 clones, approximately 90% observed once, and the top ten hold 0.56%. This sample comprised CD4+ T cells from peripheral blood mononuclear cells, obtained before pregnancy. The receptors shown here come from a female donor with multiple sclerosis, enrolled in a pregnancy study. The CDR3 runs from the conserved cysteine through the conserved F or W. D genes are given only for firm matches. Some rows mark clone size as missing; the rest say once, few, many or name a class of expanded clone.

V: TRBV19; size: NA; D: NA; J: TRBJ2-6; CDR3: CASSMRRAGANVLTF; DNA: TGTGCCAGTAGTATGCGCAGGGCTGGGGCCAACGTCCTGACTTTC
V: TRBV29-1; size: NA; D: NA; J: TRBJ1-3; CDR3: CSVDTATDSGNTIYF; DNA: TGCAGCGTTGACACAGCCACAGACTCTGGAAACACCATATATTTT
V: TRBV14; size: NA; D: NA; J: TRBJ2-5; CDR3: CASRPDVHQSISQTQYF; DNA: TGTGCCAGCAGACCCGATGTGCACCAGTCAATTTCGCAGACCCAGTACTTC
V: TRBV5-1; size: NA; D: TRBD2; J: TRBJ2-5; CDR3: CASSSTSGPGTQYF; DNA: TGCGCCAGCAGCTCGACTAGCGGGCCCGGTACCCAGTACTTC
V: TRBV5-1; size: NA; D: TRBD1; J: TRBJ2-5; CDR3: CASSFGTGEETQYF; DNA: TGCGCCAGCAGCTTCGGGACAGGGGAAGAGACCCAGTACTTC
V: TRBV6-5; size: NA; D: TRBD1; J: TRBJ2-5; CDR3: CASSYGMTGMETQYF; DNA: TGTGCCAGCAGTTACGGAATGACAGGGATGGAGACCCAGTACTTC
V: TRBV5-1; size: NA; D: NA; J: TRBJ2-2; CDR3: CASSFRTGELFF; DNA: TGCGCCAGCAGCTTCAGGACCGGGGAGCTGTTTTTT
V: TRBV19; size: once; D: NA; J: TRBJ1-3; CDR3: CASSNAGYSGNTIYF; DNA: TGTGCCAGTAGTAATGCAGGGTACTCTGGAAACACCATATATTTT
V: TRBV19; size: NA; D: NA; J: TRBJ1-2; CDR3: CASSIAGRGYTF; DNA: TGTGCCAGTAGTATAGCGGGGAGGGGCTACACCTTC
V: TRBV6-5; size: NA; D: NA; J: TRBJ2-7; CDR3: CASSYGGVYEQYF; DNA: TGTGCCAGCAGTTACGGAGGGGTCTACGAGCAGTACTTC
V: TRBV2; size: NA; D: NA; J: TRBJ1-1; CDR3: CASRWGDREAFF; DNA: TGTGCCAGCAGATGGGGCGACAGGGAAGCTTTCTTT
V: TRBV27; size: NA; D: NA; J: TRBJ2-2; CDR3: CASRGTRLSGHTGELFF; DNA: TGTGCCAGCCGGGGGACGAGGTTAAGTGGGCACACCGGGGAGCTGTTTTTT
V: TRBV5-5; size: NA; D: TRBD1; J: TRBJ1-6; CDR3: CASSLTGGQYSPLHF; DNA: TGTGCCAGCAGTTTGACAGGGGGCCAGTATTCACCCCTCCACTTT
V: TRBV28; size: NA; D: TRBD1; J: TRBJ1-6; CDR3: CASSYLQGAQTPLHF; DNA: TGTGCCAGCAGCTATCTGCAGGGGGCCCAGACACCCCTCCACTTT
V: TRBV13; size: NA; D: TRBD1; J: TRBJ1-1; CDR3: CASSLPAGGTEAFF; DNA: TGTGCCAGCAGCCTGCCGGCAGGGGGCACTGAAGCTTTCTTT
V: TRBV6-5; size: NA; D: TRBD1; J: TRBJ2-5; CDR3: CASSYRTGGQETQYF; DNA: TGTGCCAGCAGTTACCGGACAGGTGGGCAGGAGACCCAGTACTTC
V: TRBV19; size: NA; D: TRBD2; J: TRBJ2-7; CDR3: CASSSSGVASYEQYF; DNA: TGTGCCAGTAGTTCAAGCGGGGTTGCCTCCTACGAGCAGTACTTC
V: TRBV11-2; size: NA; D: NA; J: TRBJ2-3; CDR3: CASSFRLPDSYTDTQYF; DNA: TGTGCCAGCAGCTTCCGCCTACCGGACAGCTACACAGATACGCAGTATTTT
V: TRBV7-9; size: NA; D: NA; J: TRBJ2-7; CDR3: CASSHRGGEQYF; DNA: TGTGCCAGCAGTCACAGGGGGGGCGAGCAGTACTTC
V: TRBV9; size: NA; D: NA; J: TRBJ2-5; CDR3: CASSVEGGRGRGETQYF; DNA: TGTGCCAGCAGCGTAGAGGGGGGGAGGGGACGAGGGGAGACCCAGTACTTC
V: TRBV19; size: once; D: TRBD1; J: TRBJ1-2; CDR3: CASTPFGQAPRGYTF; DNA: TGTGCCAGTACCCCCTTTGGACAGGCCCCCCGGGGCTACACCTTC
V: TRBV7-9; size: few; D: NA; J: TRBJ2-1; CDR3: CASSLALAGTYNEQFF; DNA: TGTGCCAGCAGCTTAGCGTTAGCAGGGACCTACAATGAGCAGTTCTTC
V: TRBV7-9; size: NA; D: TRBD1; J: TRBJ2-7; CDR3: CASSPLDRDLPEQYF; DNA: TGTGCCAGCAGCCCCCTCGACAGGGACCTTCCCGAGCAGTACTTC
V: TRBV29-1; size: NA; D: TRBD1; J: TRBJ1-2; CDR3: CSVVSIQGVDYGYTF; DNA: TGCAGCGTTGTTTCGATTCAGGGGGTGGACTATGGCTACACCTTC
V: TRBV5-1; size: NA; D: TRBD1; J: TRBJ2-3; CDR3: CASSQGTGAGDTQYF; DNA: TGCGCCAGCAGCCAAGGGACAGGGGCCGGAGATACGCAGTATTTT
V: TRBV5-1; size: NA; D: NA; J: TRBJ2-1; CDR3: CASSGSLRASYNEQFF; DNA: TGCGCCAGCAGCGGGTCGTTGAGGGCCTCCTACAATGAGCAGTTCTTC
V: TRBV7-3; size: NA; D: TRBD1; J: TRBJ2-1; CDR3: CASSLETGDNEQFF; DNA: TGTGCCAGCAGCTTAGAGACAGGGGACAATGAGCAGTTCTTC
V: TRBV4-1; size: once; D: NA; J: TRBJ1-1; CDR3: CASSQGISGGGMNTEAFF; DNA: TGCGCCAGCAGCCAAGGTATCTCGGGGGGGGGTATGAACACTGAAGCTTTCTTT
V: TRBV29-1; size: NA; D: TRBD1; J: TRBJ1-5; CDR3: CSVEQGAGQPQHF; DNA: TGCAGCGTAGAACAGGGGGCCGGTCAGCCCCAGCATTTT
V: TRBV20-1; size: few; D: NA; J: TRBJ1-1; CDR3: CSALGGTGAFF; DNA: TGCAGTGCTCTCGGAGGGACGGGCGCTTTCTTT
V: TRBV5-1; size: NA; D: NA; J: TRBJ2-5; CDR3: CASSLVGGEQTQYF; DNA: TGCGCCAGCAGCTTGGTAGGGGGGGAACAGACCCAGTACTTC
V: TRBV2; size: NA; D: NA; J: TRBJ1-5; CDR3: CASSDFPDRPQHF; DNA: TGTGCCAGCAGTGATTTTCCCGATAGGCCCCAGCATTTT
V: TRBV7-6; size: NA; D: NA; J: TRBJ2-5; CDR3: CASSLRGGARETQYF; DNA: TGTGCCAGCAGCTTAAGAGGGGGGGCCCGTGAGACCCAGTACTTC
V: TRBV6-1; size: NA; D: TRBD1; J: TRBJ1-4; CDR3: CASTTDRGSGKLFF; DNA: TGTGCCAGCACCACGGACAGGGGGTCAGGAAAACTGTTTTTT
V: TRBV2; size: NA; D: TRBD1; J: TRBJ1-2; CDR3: CASRIRGGTVYGYTF; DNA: TGTGCCAGCAGGATTAGAGGGGGGACAGTCTATGGCTACACCTTC
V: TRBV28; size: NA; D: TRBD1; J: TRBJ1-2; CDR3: CASSFLDRGAGYTF; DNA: TGTGCCAGCAGTTTCCTGGACAGGGGAGCTGGCTACACCTTC
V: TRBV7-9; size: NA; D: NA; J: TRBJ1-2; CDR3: CASSKGGRWLVANYGYTF; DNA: TGTGCCAGCAGCAAGGGGGGGCGATGGCTGGTGGCTAACTATGGCTACACCTTC
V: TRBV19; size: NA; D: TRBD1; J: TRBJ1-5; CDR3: CASSGMTGFDQPQHF; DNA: TGTGCCAGTAGCGGCATGACAGGGTTCGATCAGCCCCAGCATTTT
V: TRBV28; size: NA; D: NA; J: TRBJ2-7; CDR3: CASTGRGGALGEQYF; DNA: TGTGCCAGCACCGGTCGTGGGGGGGCGCTTGGTGAGCAGTACTTC
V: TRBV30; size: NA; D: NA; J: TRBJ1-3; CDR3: CAWSVGGRNTIYF; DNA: TGTGCCTGGAGTGTCGGAGGAAGAAACACCATATATTTT
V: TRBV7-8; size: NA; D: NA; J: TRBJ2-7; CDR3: CASSRYRVSYEQYF; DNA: TGTGCCAGCAGCCGCTACAGGGTCTCCTACGAGCAGTACTTC
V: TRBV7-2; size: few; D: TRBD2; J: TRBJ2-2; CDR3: CASSFPGLAGGPGTGELFF; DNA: TGTGCCAGCAGCTTCCCCGGACTAGCGGGGGGGCCGGGCACCGGGGAGCTGTTTTTT
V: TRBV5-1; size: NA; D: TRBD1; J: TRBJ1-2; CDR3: CASSGQGLGYGYTF; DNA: TGCGCCAGCAGCGGACAGGGGCTAGGCTATGGCTACACCTTC
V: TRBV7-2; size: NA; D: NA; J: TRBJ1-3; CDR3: CASSLDSTRGNTIYF; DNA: TGTGCCAGCAGCCTCGACAGCACTCGAGGAAACACCATATATTTT
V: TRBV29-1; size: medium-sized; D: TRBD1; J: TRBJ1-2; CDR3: CSVGGQGALGYGYTF; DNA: TGCAGCGTCGGAGGACAGGGGGCTTTAGGGTATGGCTACACCTTC
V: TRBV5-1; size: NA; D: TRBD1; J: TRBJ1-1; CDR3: CASSLKGAGTEAFF; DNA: TGCGCCAGCAGCCTGAAGGGGGCTGGCACTGAAGCTTTCTTT
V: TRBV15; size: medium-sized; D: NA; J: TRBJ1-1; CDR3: CATSRVVNTEAFF; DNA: TGTGCCACCAGCAGAGTAGTGAACACTGAAGCTTTCTTT